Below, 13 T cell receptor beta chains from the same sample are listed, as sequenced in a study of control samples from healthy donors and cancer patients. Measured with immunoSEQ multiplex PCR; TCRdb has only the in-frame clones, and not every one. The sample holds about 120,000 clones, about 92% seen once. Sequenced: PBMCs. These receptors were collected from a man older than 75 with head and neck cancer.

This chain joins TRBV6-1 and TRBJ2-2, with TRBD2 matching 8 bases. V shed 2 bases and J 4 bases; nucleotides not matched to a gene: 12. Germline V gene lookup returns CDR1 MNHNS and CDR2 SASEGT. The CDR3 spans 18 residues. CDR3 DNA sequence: TGTGCCAGCAGTGAAAGGGCCGGGACTAGGATCTTCACCGGGGAGCTGTTTTTT. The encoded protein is CASSERAGTRIFTGELFF.

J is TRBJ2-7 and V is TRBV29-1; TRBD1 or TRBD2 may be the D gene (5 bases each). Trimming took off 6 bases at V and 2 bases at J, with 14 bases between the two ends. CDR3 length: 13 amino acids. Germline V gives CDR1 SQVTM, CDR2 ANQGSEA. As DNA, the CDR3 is TGCAGCGTAGGCCGGGACCAGACCTACGAGCAGTACTTC. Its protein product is CSVGRDQTYEQYF.

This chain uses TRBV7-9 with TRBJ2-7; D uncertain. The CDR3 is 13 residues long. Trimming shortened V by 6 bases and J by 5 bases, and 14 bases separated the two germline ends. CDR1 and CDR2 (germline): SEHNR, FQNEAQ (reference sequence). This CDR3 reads CASSPALGNEQYF. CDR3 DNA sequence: TGTGCCAGCAGTCCTGCTCTCGGAAACGAGCAGTACTTC.

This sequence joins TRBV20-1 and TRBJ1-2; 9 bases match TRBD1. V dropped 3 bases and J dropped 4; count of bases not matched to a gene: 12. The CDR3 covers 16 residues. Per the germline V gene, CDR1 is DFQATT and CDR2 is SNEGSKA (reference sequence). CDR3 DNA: TGCAGTGCTAGTTTATCGGGACAGGGAACGGGCTATGGCTACACCTTC. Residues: CSASLSGQGTGYGYTF.

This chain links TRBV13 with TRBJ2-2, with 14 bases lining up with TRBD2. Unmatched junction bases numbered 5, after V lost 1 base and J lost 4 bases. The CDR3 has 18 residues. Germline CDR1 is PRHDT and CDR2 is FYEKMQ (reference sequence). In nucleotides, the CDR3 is TGTGCCAGCAGCTTAGAGGGACTAGCGGGAGTGGGCACCGGGGAGCTGTTTTTT. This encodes CASSLEGLAGVGTGELFF.

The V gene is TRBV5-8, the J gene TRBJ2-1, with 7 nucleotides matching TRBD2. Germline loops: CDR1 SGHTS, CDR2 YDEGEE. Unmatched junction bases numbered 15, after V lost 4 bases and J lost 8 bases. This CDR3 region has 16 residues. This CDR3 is CASSASGARPVDEQFF. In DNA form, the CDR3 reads TGTGCCAGCAGCGCGAGCGGGGCTAGACCCGTCGATGAGCAGTTCTTC.

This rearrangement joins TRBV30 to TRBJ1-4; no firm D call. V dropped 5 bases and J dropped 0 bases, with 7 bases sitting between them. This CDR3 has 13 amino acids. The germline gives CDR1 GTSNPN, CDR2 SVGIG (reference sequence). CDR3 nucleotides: TGTGCCTGGTCAGGCGCAACTAATGAAAAACTGTTTTTT. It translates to CAWSGATNEKLFF.

CDR3 in amino acids: CASSINSGEPQHF. DNA of the CDR3: TGTGCCAGTAGTATTAACAGCGGTGAGCCCCAGCATTTT. The chain joins TRBV19 to TRBJ1-5, with no clear D. V was trimmed by 3 bases and J by 8 bases, leaving 11 bases between them. CDR1 and CDR2 from the germline V gene are LNHDA and SQIVND (reference sequence). The CDR3 has 13 amino acids.

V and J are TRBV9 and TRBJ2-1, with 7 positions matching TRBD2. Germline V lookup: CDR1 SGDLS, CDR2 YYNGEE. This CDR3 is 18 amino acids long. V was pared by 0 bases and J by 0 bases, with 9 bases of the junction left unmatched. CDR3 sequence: CASSVEGGRGGSYNEQFF. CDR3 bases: TGTGCCAGCAGCGTAGAAGGCGGGAGAGGTGGCTCCTACAATGAGCAGTTCTTC. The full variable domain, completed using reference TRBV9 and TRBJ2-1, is DSGVTQTPKHLITATGQRVTLRCSPRSGDLSVYWYQQSLDQGLQFLIQYYNGEERAKGNILERFSAQQFPDLHSELNLSSLELGDSALYFCASSVEGGRGGSYNEQFFGPGTRLTVL.

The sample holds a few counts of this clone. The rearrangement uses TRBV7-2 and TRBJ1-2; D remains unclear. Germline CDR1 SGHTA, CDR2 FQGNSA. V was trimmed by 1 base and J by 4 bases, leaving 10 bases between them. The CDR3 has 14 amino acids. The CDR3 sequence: CASSLGPRLYGYTF. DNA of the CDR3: TGTGCCAGCAGCTTAGGTCCCAGGCTCTATGGCTACACCTTC.

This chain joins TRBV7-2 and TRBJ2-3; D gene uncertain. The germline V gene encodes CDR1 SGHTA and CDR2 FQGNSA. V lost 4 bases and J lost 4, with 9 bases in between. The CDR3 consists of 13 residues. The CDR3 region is CASSYGRADTQYF. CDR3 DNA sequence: TGTGCCAGCAGCTATGGTCGCGCAGATACGCAGTATTTT. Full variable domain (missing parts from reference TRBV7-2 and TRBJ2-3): GAGVSQSPSNKVTEKGKDVELRCDPISGHTALYWYRQSLGQGLEFLIYFQGNSAPDKSGLPSDRFSAERTGGSVSTLTIQRTQQEDSAVYLCASSYGRADTQYFGPGTRLTVL.

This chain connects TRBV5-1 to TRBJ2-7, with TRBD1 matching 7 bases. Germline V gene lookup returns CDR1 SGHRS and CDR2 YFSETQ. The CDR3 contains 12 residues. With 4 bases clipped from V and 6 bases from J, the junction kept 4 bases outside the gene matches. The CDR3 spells CASSTDRREQYF. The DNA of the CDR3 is TGCGCCAGCAGCACGGACAGGCGCGAGCAGTACTTC.

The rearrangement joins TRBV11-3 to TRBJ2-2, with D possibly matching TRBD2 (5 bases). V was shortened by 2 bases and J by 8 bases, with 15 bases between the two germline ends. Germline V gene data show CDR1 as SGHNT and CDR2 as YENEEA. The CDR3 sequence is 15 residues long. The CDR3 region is CASSLSSGSRGELFF. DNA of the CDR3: TGTGCCAGCAGCTTAAGCTCGGGGTCCCGGGGGGAGCTGTTTTTT.